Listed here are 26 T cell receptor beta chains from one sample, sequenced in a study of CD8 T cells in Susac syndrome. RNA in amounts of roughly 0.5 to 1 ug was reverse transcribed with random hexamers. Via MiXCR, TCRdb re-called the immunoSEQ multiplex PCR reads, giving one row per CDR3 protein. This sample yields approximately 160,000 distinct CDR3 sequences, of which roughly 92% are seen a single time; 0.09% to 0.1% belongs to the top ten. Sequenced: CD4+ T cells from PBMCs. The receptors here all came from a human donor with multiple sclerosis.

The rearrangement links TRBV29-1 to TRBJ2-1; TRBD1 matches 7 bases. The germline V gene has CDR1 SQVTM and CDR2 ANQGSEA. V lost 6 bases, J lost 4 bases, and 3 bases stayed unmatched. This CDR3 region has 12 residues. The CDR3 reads CSVGTAYNEQFF. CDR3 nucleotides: TGCAGCGTCGGGACAGCGTACAATGAGCAGTTCTTC.

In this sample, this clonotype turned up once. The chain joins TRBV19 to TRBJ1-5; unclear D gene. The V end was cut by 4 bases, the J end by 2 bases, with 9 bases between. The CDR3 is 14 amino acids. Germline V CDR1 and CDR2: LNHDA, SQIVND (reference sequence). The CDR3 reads CASSRFGGNQPQHF. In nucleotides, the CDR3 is TGTGCCAGTAGTAGGTTTGGGGGCAATCAGCCCCAGCATTTT.

As DNA, the CDR3 is TGTGCCACCAGCCCGAGGGCGGGAAACCAAGAGACCCAGTACTTC. As protein: CATSPRAGNQETQYF. This chain joins TRBV15 and TRBJ2-5; D is perhaps TRBD2 (6 bases). The germline gives CDR1 LNHNV, CDR2 YYDKDF (reference sequence). CDR3 length equals 15 residues. The V end lost 5 bases, the J end lost 0 bases, and 13 bases lay between the germline ends.

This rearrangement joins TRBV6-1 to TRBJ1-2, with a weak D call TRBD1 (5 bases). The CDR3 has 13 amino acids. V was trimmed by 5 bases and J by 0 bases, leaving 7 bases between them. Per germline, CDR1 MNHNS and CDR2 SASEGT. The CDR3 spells CASSPGPNYGYTF. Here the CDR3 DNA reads TGTGCCAGCAGTCCGGGACCTAACTATGGCTACACCTTC.

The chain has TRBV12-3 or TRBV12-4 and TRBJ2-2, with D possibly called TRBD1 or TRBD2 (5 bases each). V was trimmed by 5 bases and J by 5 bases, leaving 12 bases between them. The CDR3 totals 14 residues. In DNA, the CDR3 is TGTGCCAGCAGTCGACCCGAGGGGACCGGGGAGCTGTTTTTT. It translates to CASSRPEGTGELFF.

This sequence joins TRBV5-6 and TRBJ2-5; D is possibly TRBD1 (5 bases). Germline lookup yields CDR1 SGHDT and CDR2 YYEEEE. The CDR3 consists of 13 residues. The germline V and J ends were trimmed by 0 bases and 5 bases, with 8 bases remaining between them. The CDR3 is CASSLGQWETQYF. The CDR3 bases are TGTGCCAGCAGCTTGGGACAGTGGGAGACCCAGTACTTC.

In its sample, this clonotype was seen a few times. CDR3: CASSQGTSGYTDTQYF. CDR3 DNA sequence: TGTGCCAGCAGCCAGGGGACTAGCGGTTACACAGATACGCAGTATTTT. The gene calls are TRBV3-1 and TRBJ2-3; 11 bases map to TRBD2. The CDR3 has 16 residues. With 3 bases clipped from V and 2 bases from J, the junction kept 4 bases outside the gene matches. CDR1 is LGHDT, CDR2 YNNKEL, per germline (reference sequence).

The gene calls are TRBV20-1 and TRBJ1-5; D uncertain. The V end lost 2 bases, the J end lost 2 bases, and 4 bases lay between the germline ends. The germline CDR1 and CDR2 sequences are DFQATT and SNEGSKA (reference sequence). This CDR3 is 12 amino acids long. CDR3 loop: CSARYGNQPQHF. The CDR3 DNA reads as TGCAGTGCTAGATATGGCAATCAGCCCCAGCATTTT.

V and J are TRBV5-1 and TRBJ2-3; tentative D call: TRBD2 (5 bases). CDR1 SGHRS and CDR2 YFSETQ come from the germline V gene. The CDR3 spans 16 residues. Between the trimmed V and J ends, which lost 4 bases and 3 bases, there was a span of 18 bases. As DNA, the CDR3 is TGCGCCAGCAGCCGAGCGGAAAACCTCTTGACAGATACGCAGTATTTT. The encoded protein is CASSRAENLLTDTQYF.

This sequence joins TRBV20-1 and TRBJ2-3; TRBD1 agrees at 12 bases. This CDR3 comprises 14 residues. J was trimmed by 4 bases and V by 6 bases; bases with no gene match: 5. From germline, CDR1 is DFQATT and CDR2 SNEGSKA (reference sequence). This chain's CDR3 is CSARGTGGADTQYF. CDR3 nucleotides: TGCAGTGCCCGAGGGACAGGGGGCGCAGATACGCAGTATTTT.

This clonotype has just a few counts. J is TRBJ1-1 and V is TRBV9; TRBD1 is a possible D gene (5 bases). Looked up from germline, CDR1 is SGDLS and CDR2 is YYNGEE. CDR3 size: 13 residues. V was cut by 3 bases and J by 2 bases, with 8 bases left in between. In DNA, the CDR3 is TGTGCCAGCAGCGAGACAGTTAACACTGAAGCTTTCTTT. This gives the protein CASSETVNTEAFF.

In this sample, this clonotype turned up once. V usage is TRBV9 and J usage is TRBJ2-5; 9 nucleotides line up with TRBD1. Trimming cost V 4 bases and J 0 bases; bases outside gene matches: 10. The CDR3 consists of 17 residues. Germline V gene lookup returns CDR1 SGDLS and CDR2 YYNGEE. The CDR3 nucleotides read TGTGCCAGCAGCTTAGGGACAGGGAGCCTGTACCAAGAGACCCAGTACTTC. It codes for CASSLGTGSLYQETQYF.

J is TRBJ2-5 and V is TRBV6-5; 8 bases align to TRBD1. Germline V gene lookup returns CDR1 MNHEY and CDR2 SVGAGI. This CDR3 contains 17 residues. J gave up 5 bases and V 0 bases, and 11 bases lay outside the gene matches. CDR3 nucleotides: TGTGCCAGCAGTTACTCGAGGTGGCAGGGGGCTGGGGAGACCCAGTACTTC. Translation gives CASSYSRWQGAGETQYF.

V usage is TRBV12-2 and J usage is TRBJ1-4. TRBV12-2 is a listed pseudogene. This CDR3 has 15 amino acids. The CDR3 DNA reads TGTGCAAGTCGCCGAATGGTGACAACTAATGAAAAACTGTTTTTT. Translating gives CASRRMVTTNEKLFF.

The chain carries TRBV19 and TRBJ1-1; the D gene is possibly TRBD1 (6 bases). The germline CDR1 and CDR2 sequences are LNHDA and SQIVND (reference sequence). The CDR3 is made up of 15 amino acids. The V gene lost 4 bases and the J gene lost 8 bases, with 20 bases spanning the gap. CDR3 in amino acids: CASSRNRETIREAFF. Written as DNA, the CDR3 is TGTGCCAGTAGTAGAAACAGGGAGACTATAAGGGAAGCTTTCTTT.

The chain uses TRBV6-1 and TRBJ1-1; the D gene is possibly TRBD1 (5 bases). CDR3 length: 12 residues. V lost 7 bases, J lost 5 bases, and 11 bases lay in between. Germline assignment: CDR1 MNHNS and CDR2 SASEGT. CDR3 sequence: CASTDSTTEAFF. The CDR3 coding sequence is TGTGCCAGCACTGACAGTACAACTGAAGCTTTCTTT.

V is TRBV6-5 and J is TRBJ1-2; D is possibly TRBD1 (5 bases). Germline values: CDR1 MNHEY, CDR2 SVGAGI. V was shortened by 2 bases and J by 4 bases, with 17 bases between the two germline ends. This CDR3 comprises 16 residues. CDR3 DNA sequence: TGTGCCAGCAGTTACGGAGCGGGGGGTTGGGTCTATGGCTACACCTTC. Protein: CASSYGAGGWVYGYTF.

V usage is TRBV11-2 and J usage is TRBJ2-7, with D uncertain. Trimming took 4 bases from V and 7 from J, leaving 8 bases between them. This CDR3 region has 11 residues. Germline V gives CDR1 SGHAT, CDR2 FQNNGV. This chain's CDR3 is CASSSSGEQYF. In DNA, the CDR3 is TGTGCCAGCAGCTCATCCGGGGAGCAGTACTTC.

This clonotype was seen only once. This chain's CDR3 is CASRRGNQPQHF. DNA of the CDR3: TGTGCCAGCCGACGGGGCAATCAGCCCCAGCATTTT. The chain is built from TRBV12-3 or TRBV12-4 and TRBJ1-5; D not certain. Trimming left V 8 bases short and J 2 bases short, with 7 bases between. This CDR3 comprises 12 residues.

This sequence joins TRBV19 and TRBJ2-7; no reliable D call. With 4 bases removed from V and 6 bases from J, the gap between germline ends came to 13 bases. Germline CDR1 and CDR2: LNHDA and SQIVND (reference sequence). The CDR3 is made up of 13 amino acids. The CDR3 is CASSRTRDSEQYF. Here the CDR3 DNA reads TGTGCCAGTAGTAGGACGAGAGATTCCGAGCAGTACTTC.

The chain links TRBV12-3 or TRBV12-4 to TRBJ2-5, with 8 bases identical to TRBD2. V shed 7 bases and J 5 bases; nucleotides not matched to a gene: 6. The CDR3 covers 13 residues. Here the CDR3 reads CASTERGQETQYF. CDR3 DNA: TGTGCCAGCACCGAGCGGGGGCAGGAGACCCAGTACTTC.

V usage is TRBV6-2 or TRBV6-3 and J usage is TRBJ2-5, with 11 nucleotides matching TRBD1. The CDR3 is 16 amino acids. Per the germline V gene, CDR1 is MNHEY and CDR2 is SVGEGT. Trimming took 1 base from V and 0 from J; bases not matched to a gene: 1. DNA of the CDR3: TGTGCCAGCAGTTACTGGACAGGGGGCGACCAAGAGACCCAGTACTTC. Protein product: CASSYWTGGDQETQYF.

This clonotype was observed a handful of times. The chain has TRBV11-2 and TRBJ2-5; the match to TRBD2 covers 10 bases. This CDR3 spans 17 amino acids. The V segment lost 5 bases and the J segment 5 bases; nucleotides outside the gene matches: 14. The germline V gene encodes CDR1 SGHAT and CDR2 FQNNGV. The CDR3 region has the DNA TGTGCCAGCAGCCCTAGGCGGGGCAGCGGGAGGGTGGAGACCCAGTACTTC. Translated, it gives CASSPRRGSGRVETQYF.

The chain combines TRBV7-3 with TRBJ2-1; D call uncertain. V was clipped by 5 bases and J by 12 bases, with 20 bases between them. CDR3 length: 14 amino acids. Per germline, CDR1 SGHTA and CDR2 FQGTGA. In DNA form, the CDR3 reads TGTGCCAGCAGCGTTAGCCCTTCCCAAAGTGCGCAGTTCTTC. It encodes CASSVSPSQSAQFF.

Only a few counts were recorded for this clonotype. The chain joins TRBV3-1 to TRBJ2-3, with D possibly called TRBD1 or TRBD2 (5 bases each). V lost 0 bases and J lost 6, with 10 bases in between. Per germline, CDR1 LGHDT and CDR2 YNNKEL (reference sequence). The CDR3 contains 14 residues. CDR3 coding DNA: TGTGCCAGCAGCCAAGATGGGGGTGCCGATACGCAGTATTTT. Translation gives CASSQDGGADTQYF.

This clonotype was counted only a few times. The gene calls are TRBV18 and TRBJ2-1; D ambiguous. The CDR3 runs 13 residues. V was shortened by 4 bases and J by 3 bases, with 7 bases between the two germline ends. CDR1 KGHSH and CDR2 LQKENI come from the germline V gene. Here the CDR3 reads CASSLANYNEQFF. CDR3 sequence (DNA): TGTGCCAGCTCACTTGCTAACTACAATGAGCAGTTCTTC.